This T cell receptor (beta chain) is from a study of blood T cell repertoires in COVID-19. About the study: The United States, Italy and Spain supplied acute and convalescent COVID-19 samples.

Original processing notes: Reference gene primer amplification in the assay estimated nucleated cell counts. TCRdb's copy holds only in-frame clones and misses some; the assay was immunoSEQ multiplex PCR. That table gives V, J and clone size, and the DNA gave D and trimming. The sample records fewer than 70,000 clones, around 85% being singletons. V shed 6 bases and J 10 bases; nucleotides not matched to a gene: 7. CDR1 is WSHSY and CDR2 is SAAADI in the germline V gene. The CDR3 is 14 residues long. This sequence was found in a woman in her seventies with active COVID-19. The sequenced sample consisted of peripheral blood. J is TRBJ2-1 and V is TRBV10-2; 12 bases are shared with TRBD1. DNA for the CDR3: TGCGCCAGCAGCCGGGACAGGGGGCGCTGGGAGCAGTTCTTC. Translation gives CASSRDRGRWEQFF.